These 10 T cell receptor beta chains originate from one sample sequenced in a study of blood T cell repertoires in COVID-19. Profiled with immunoSEQ multiplex PCR; TCRdb holds only in-frame clones, not every one. Here the sample spans 300,000 to 450,000 clones, approximately 89% being singletons. The sample consisted of peripheral blood. The receptor set was obtained from an older woman with COVID-19, enrolled during active disease.

The genes are TRBV11-2 and TRBJ2-2; D possibly corresponds to TRBD2 (5 bases). The V gene's germline CDR1 is SGHAT and CDR2 FQNNGV. Trimming cost V 5 bases and J 5 bases, with 12 bases left between them. The CDR3 has 14 amino acids. DNA of the CDR3: TGTGCCAGCAGCCCCATCTCGGGAACCGGGGAGCTGTTTTTT. It yields the protein CASSPISGTGELFF. Filled out from reference TRBV11-2 and TRBJ2-2, the complete variable domain reads EAGVAQSPRYKIIEKRQSVAFWCNPISGHATLYWYQQILGQGPKLLIQFQNNGVVDDSQLPKDRFSAERLKGVDSTLKIQPAKLEDSAVYLCASSPISGTGELFFGEGSRLTVL.

V is TRBV14 and J is TRBJ1-6; no firm D call. Trimming cost V 0 bases and J 6 bases, with 9 bases left between them. The CDR3 contains 15 residues. The germline gives CDR1 SGHDN, CDR2 FVKESK. Written as DNA, the CDR3 is TGTGCCAGCAGCCAAGAAATGGCCATTAATTCACCCCTCCACTTT. Residues: CASSQEMAINSPLHF.

The genes are TRBV18 and TRBJ1-3, with no clear D. V gave up 2 bases and J gave up 0 bases, with 14 bases separating them. Per the germline V gene, CDR1 is KGHSH and CDR2 is LQKENI. This CDR3 spans 17 amino acids. The CDR3 protein is CASSPFRRGNSGNTIYF. CDR3 DNA sequence: TGTGCCAGCTCACCATTTAGACGGGGAAACTCTGGAAACACCATATATTTT.

The J gene is TRBJ1-1, the V gene TRBV6-2 or TRBV6-3, with D unclear. The V gene's germline CDR1 is MNHEY and CDR2 SVGEGT. V was clipped by 5 bases and J by 3 bases, with 10 bases between them. The CDR3 is 13 amino acids. The chain's CDR3 is CASSNPGHTEAFF. CDR3 DNA: TGTGCCAGCAGTAACCCAGGTCACACTGAAGCTTTCTTT.

The chain employs TRBV6-6 and TRBJ1-3; TRBD1 might be the D (5 bases). V lost 6 bases and J 8 bases, leaving 17 bases between the germline ends. Germline V gene sequence: CDR1 MNHNY, CDR2 SVGAGI (reference sequence). This CDR3 contains 14 residues. CDR3 in amino acids: CASRLGGSLDTIYF. DNA for the CDR3: TGTGCCAGCAGGTTGGGGGGGTCCTTGGACACCATATATTTT.

The chain uses TRBV29-1 and TRBJ1-2; 8 bases fit TRBD1. CDR3 length: 11 residues. J was trimmed by 8 bases and V by 6 bases; bases with no gene match: 5. From germline, CDR1 is SQVTM and CDR2 ANQGSEA. CDR3 sequence: CSVGTGEGYTF. Written as DNA, the CDR3 is TGCAGCGTCGGGACAGGAGAGGGCTACACCTTC.

This chain uses TRBV9 with TRBJ2-1; tentatively, D is TRBD1 (6 bases). The length of the CDR3 is 12 residues. V dropped 3 bases and J dropped 8 bases, with 9 bases sitting between them. The germline V gene encodes CDR1 SGDLS and CDR2 YYNGEE. The CDR3 region is CASSETGYEQFF. The CDR3, as DNA: TGTGCCAGCAGCGAAACAGGGTATGAGCAGTTCTTC.

The gene calls are TRBV3-1 (or the pseudogene TRBV3-2) and TRBJ2-7; the D gene is possibly TRBD1 (7 bases). This CDR3 is built from 13 residues. CDR1 is LGHDT and CDR2 is YNNKEL in the germline V gene (reference sequence). Trimming took 4 bases from V and 6 from J, leaving 13 bases between them. The CDR3 loop is CASSRRGHFEQYF. CDR3 bases: TGTGCCAGCAGCCGGAGGGGGCACTTCGAGCAGTACTTC.

The chain uses TRBV6-6 and TRBJ2-5; TRBD1 aligns across 7 bases. Germline CDR1 is MNHNY and CDR2 is SVGAGI (reference sequence). The CDR3 has 14 amino acids. J was trimmed by 4 bases and V by 6 bases; bases with no gene match: 8. CDR3 sequence (DNA): TGTGCCAGCAGCCGACAGGGTAGGGGAGAGACCCAGTACTTC. Its protein is CASSRQGRGETQYF.

The CDR3 reads CASSSGQLYGYTF. The DNA for the CDR3 is TGTGCCAGCAGCTCCGGACAGCTCTATGGCTACACCTTC. The V and J genes are TRBV7-9 and TRBJ1-2; TRBD1 might be the D (6 bases). Trimming left V 4 bases short and J 4 bases short, with 10 bases between. This CDR3 has 13 residues. The germline V gene has CDR1 SEHNR and CDR2 FQNEAQ (reference sequence).